This T cell receptor (beta chain) was retrieved from a study of regulatory T cells in long-lasting Graves disease. Study details: Treatment with antithyroid drugs for over 5 years, together with positive TSH receptor antibodies, meant persistent Graves' disease. Whole-study findings and limits: Comparison showed that persistent patients shared more public clonotypes (around 3,000) than new patients (roughly 1,000). For persistent Graves' patients, TCR diversity was lower than for newly diagnosed ones. Newly diagnosed disease favored TRBV20-1 and TRBJ2-1 over persistent disease.

Building the TCR beta libraries relied on iRepertoire HTBI primers, and CDR3 regions underwent Arm-PCR. From the multiplex PCR reads, TCRdb called clonotypes with MiXCR, one entry per CDR3 protein. The data contain approximately 380,000 distinct CDR3 sequences, less than 25% of them singletons. Germline-derived CDR1 and CDR2 are LGHNT and FRNRAP. CDR3 length: 13 residues. J lost 4 bases, V lost 11 bases, and 3 bases had no gene match. As for time point: persistent/refractory GD, antithyroid drugs over 5 years with positive TRAb. PBMC RNA was the source of the TCR library. This clonotype came up a few times. Its specificity is unknown.

This TCR was recovered from a female donor with Graves disease. The chain carries TRBV12-5 and TRBJ2-2, with 11 bases that match TRBD2. The source material was peripheral blood mononuclear cells (PBMCs), sampled when the disease was refractory, from a patient treated with antithyroid drugs. The CDR3 DNA reads as TGTGCTGAGGGGACTAGCGGCACCGGGGAGCTGTTTTTT. Translating gives CAEGTSGTGELFF.